Shown below are 22 T cell receptor beta chains from a single sample sequenced in a study of T cells in Graves' hyperthyroidism and ophthalmopathy. Amplification yielded TCR beta CDR3 regions, with RNA transcripts as the source. The TCR CDR3 first-round RT-PCR relied on the HTBI primer set. One entry per CDR3 protein results from TCRdb running MiXCR on the multiplex PCR reads. The sample carries some 800,000 distinct CDR3 sequences, over 35% recorded once. Sequenced: blood. The receptors here all came from a man between 18 and 29 years old with Graves' hyperthyroidism.

The J gene is TRBJ1-2, the V gene TRBV4-1, with a tentative D call TRBD1 (6 bases). The CDR3 is made up of 17 amino acids. V lost 1 base, J lost 0 bases, and 15 bases lay in between. Germline V CDR1 and CDR2: MGHRA, YSYEKL. The CDR3 spells CASSQGYREYPNYGYTF. Written as DNA, the CDR3 is TGCGCCAGCAGCCAAGGTTACAGGGAGTATCCTAACTATGGCTACACCTTC.

This chain links TRBV7-2 with TRBJ2-2; the D is unclear. The CDR3 is 15 residues long. From germline, CDR1 is SGHTA and CDR2 FQGNSA. The ends were cut back, 6 bases at V and 5 bases at J, with 16 bases in the middle. CDR3 region: CASSLFSGATGELFF. Written as DNA, the CDR3 is TGTGCCAGCAGTTTATTTTCAGGAGCAACCGGGGAGCTGTTTTTT.

About this clonotype: This clone may be a read error of a much larger clone one base away. The V and J genes are TRBV20-1 and TRBJ1-1; D unresolved. CDR3 length: 13 amino acids. CDR1 is DFQATT and CDR2 is SNEGSKA in the germline V gene (reference sequence). V was trimmed by 7 bases and J by 0 bases, leaving 12 bases between them. The chain's CDR3 is CSVRSTMNTEAFF. CDR3 DNA: TGCAGTGTGCGTTCCACCATGAACACTGAAGCTTTCTTT.

This clonotype was detected ten times or more. The chain combines TRBV29-1 with TRBJ2-7; D may match TRBD1 or TRBD2 (5 bases each). The CDR3 covers 13 residues. The germline gives CDR1 SQVTM, CDR2 ANQGSEA. V was cut by 2 bases and J by 6 bases, with 14 bases left in between. The CDR3 sequence is CSVERPAGGEQYF. CDR3 in DNA: TGCAGCGTTGAACGTCCGGCTGGGGGCGAGCAGTACTTC.

This clonotype was recorded once. Its ends do not fully match the called genes, so a read error is possible. The rearrangement links TRBV29-1 to TRBJ2-5; 7 bases line up with TRBD1. Per germline, CDR1 SQVTM and CDR2 ANQGSEA. This CDR3 is 11 amino acids long. CDR3 region: CSVEGGRVADF. The CDR3 nucleotides read TGCAGCGTCGAAGGGGGCAGGGTGGCGGACTTC.

The chain links TRBV29-1 to TRBJ2-7, with D possibly being TRBD1 or TRBD2 (6 bases each). Per the germline V gene, CDR1 is SQVTM and CDR2 is ANQGSEA. The V end lost 8 bases, the J end lost 6 bases, and 14 bases lay between the germline ends. CDR3 length: 11 residues. CDR3 nucleotides: TGCAGCACCGTGAAGGGGGGCGAGCAGTACTTC. Encoded protein: CSTVKGGEQYF.

This clonotype was seen a few times. The rearrangement joins TRBV20-1 to TRBJ2-7; D unresolved. This CDR3 is built from 15 residues. Germline CDR1 reads DFQATT; CDR2 reads SNEGSKA (reference sequence). V was cut by 3 bases and J by 0 bases, with 15 bases left in between. The CDR3, as DNA: TGCAGTGCTAGCCTCCCGTCAAGGAGCTCCTACGAGCAGTACTTC. Residues: CSASLPSRSSYEQYF.

For the CDR3, the DNA is TGCAGTGCTAGGGGGGACACTAATCAGCCCCAGCATTTT. It codes for CSARGDTNQPQHF. J is TRBJ1-5 and V is TRBV20-1; possible D gene TRBD1, 6 bases. The CDR3 has 13 residues. Trimming removed 3 bases at V and 4 bases at J, with 10 bases between. Germline loops: CDR1 DFQATT, CDR2 SNEGSKA (reference sequence).

This clonotype was detected only a few times. V is TRBV7-3 and J is TRBJ2-7; D unresolved. The CDR3 is made up of 13 amino acids. Trimming left V 4 bases short and J 2 bases short, with 9 bases between. Germline CDR1 and CDR2: SGHTA and FQGTGA. The CDR3 protein is CASSSLIAYEQYF. The CDR3 DNA is TGTGCCAGCAGCTCCCTTATAGCCTACGAGCAGTACTTC.

CDR3 in DNA: TGTGCCAGCAGCTTAGTTTTAGAAGACGAAAAACTGTTTTTT. It codes for CASSLVLEDEKLFF. The chain is built from TRBV7-9 and TRBJ1-4; no definite D call. Germline values: CDR1 SEHNR, CDR2 FQNEAQ (reference sequence). There are 14 residues in the CDR3. V gave up 1 base and J gave up 8 bases, with 11 bases separating them. Combining the CDR3 with reference TRBV7-9 and TRBJ1-4 gives the whole variable domain DTGVSQNPRHKITKRGQNVTFRCDPISEHNRLYWYRQTLGQGPEFLTYFQNEAQLEKSRLLSDRFSAERPKGSFSTLEIQRTEQGDSAMYLCASSLVLEDEKLFFGSGTQLSVL.

The gene calls are TRBV6-5 and TRBJ1-2; D possibly corresponds to TRBD1 (6 bases). Germline CDR1 reads MNHEY; CDR2 reads SVGAGI. The V end was cut by 5 bases, the J end by 4 bases, with 17 bases between. The CDR3 extends over 15 amino acids. The CDR3 here is CASSEGSQGAYGYTF. CDR3 sequence (DNA): TGTGCCAGCAGTGAGGGATCACAGGGCGCCTATGGCTACACCTTC.

This clonotype appeared a few times. The chain couples TRBV7-6 to TRBJ1-6; D is undetermined. From germline, CDR1 is SGHVS and CDR2 FNYEAQ. Trimming pared 1 base from V and 7 bases from J, leaving 11 bases between. This CDR3 comprises 15 residues. The CDR3: CASSLVLGWNSPLHF. The CDR3 DNA is TGTGCCAGCAGCTTAGTATTGGGCTGGAATTCACCCCTCCACTTT.

This clonotype was seen a few times. The chain links TRBV13 to TRBJ2-7; TRBD2 matches at 12 bases. From germline, CDR1 is PRHDT and CDR2 FYEKMQ (reference sequence). The CDR3 spans 16 residues. With 5 bases clipped from V and 4 bases from J, the junction kept 9 bases outside the gene matches. CDR3 sequence reads: CASSRTSGRSDYEQYF. In DNA form, the CDR3 reads TGTGCCAGCAGCCGTACTAGCGGGAGGTCAGATTACGAGCAGTACTTC.

The chain combines TRBV5-1 with TRBJ1-4; D is unresolved. Between the trimmed V and J ends, which lost 2 bases and 6 bases, there was a span of 8 bases. Germline V CDR1 and CDR2: SGHRS, YFSETQ. This CDR3 comprises 13 residues. The CDR3 loop is CASSFSLDEKLFF. The CDR3 DNA sequence: TGCGCCAGCAGCTTTAGTCTTGATGAAAAACTGTTTTTT.

The chain recombines TRBV20-1 with TRBJ1-1; the D is unclear. The CDR3 is made up of 13 amino acids. Germline CDR1 is DFQATT and CDR2 is SNEGSKA (reference sequence). V lost 4 bases and J lost 5, with 14 bases in between. Here the CDR3 DNA reads TGCAGTGCTAACCCCAACCGTTGGACTGAAGCTTTCTTT. Its protein product is CSANPNRWTEAFF.

The chain uses TRBV19 and TRBJ2-2, with a weak D call TRBD1 (7 bases). The CDR3 has 16 amino acids. Germline CDR1 is LNHDA and CDR2 is SQIVND (reference sequence). Between the trimmed V and J ends, which lost 1 base and 3 bases, there was a span of 12 bases. This CDR3 reads CASSIVGGGDTGELFF. The CDR3 coding sequence is TGTGCCAGTAGTATAGTTGGAGGGGGCGACACCGGGGAGCTGTTTTTT.

Points on this clonotype: The CDR3 does not close with the conserved phenylalanine or tryptophan, likely indicating a read error. It is unclear where the CDR3 begins or ends on the DNA, so no DNA is shown, and the CDR3 is as TCRdb lists it. This chain links TRBV10-3 with TRBJ2-2; TRBD2 is the table's D call, not checked against the DNA. The CDR3 totals 8 residues, both ends included. Per the germline V gene, CDR1 is ENHRY and CDR2 is SYGVKD. The CDR3 here is CAISEAVA.

On this clonotype: This could be a read error, since a much larger clone is one nucleotide away. CDR3 sequence (DNA): TGTGCCAGCAGCCAAAGGTGGGGGCAAGAGCAGTACTTC. This gives the protein CASSQRWGQEQYF. The rearrangement joins TRBV7-6 to TRBJ2-7; possibly TRBD1 for D (6 bases). V dropped 5 bases and J dropped 7 bases, with 15 bases sitting between them. Per germline, CDR1 SGHVS and CDR2 FNYEAQ. CDR3 size: 13 residues.

This clonotype was counted only a few times. The chain has TRBV12-3 or TRBV12-4 and TRBJ2-7; tentative D call: TRBD2 (7 bases). The CDR3 is 13 amino acids. Trimming left V 3 bases short and J 7 bases short, with 13 bases between. This chain's CDR3 is CASSFGGLGEQYF. For the CDR3, the DNA is TGTGCCAGCAGTTTCGGGGGGCTAGGTGAGCAGTACTTC.

This clonotype was seen more than once but under ten times. The rearrangement uses TRBV6-5 and TRBJ1-1; 7 bases map to TRBD1. The CDR3 contains 14 residues. Germline V gene lookup returns CDR1 MNHEY and CDR2 SVGAGI. V was clipped by 0 bases and J by 5 bases; unmatched bases: 3. The CDR3 loop reads CASSYSRGSTEAFF. The CDR3 nucleotides read TGTGCCAGCAGTTACTCCAGGGGGAGTACTGAAGCTTTCTTT.

In this sample, this clonotype turned up once. The rearrangement uses TRBV7-6 and TRBJ1-2; D not certain. The V and J ends lost 5 bases and 6 bases respectively, with 13 bases between them. The length of the CDR3 is 13 residues. Germline V lookup: CDR1 SGHVS, CDR2 FNYEAQ. The chain's CDR3 is CASSPGPLDGYTF. CDR3 bases: TGTGCCAGCAGCCCTGGACCGTTAGATGGCTACACCTTC.

This clonotype was seen a single time. This chain joins TRBV6-5 and TRBJ1-1; tentative D call: TRBD1 (5 bases). The CDR3 consists of 13 residues. Deletions cut 6 bases from V and 6 bases from J, with 14 bases between. Germline V gives CDR1 MNHEY, CDR2 SVGAGI. The CDR3 loop reads CASRLPGGAEAFF. In DNA form, the CDR3 reads TGTGCCAGCAGATTGCCGGGGGGGGCTGAAGCTTTCTTT.